The next 23 T cell receptor beta chains were all read from a single sample in a study of blood T cells in healthy people across ages. It was with a sample-barcoded 5' primer and a J-beta primer mix that a second PCR of roughly 7 to 12 cycles was run. TCRdb passed the 5' RACE reads through MiXCR, listing each CDR3 protein once. This sample has more than 500,000 distinct CDR3 sequences, with about 26% found just once. These same data were also listed under a study on T cells of mothers and their children.

Input material: blood. The receptor source for this set is a boy younger than 10 in good health.

J is TRBJ1-4 and V is TRBV11-1; TRBD1 aligns across 9 bases. CDR1 is SGHAT, CDR2 FQDESV, per germline (reference sequence). This CDR3 spans 20 amino acids. The J segment lost 4 bases and the V segment lost 4 bases, leaving 19 bases of the junction unmatched. The CDR3 region is CASSSYRDRAFNTFNEKLFF. The CDR3 region has the DNA TGTGCCAGCAGCTCATACCGGGACAGGGCCTTCAACACCTTTAATGAAAAACTGTTTTTT.

The chain uses TRBV4-1 and TRBJ2-5; the D gene is possibly TRBD2 (8 bases). The germline V and J ends were trimmed by 4 bases and 4 bases, with 16 bases remaining between them. CDR3 length equals 15 residues. The germline V gene has CDR1 MGHRA and CDR2 YSYEKL. In DNA, the CDR3 is TGCGCCAGCAGCCCACAGGGGCGGGGGGCAGAGACCCAGTACTTC. It yields the protein CASSPQGRGAETQYF.

This clonotype has only a few counts. This chain links TRBV6-6 with TRBJ1-1; the D is unclear. The CDR3 is 15 residues long. Deletions cut 3 bases from V and 4 bases from J, with 15 bases between. CDR1 is MNHNY, CDR2 SVGAGI, per germline (reference sequence). The CDR3 DNA sequence: TGTGCCAGCAGTTATGATAGGCAAATCCCCACTGAAGCTTTCTTT. Protein product: CASSYDRQIPTEAFF.

The chain employs TRBV6-5 and TRBJ1-6; no firm D call. Germline V gene lookup returns CDR1 MNHEY and CDR2 SVGAGI. There are 16 residues in the CDR3. V was pared by 0 bases and J by 3 bases, with 9 bases between. CDR3 amino acids: CASSYSIIDYNSPLHF. Here the CDR3 DNA reads TGTGCCAGCAGTTACTCGATAATTGACTATAATTCACCCCTCCACTTT.

This clonotype was observed a few times. The CDR3 DNA is TGCAGCGTCCCCGGACTAGGACAGGGGGATACGCAGTATTTT. It yields the protein CSVPGLGQGDTQYF. The chain uses TRBV29-1 and TRBJ2-3, with 9 bases fitting TRBD1. The junction had 10 bases not matched to a gene; V was cut back by 6 bases and J by 6 bases. Germline CDR1 reads SQVTM; CDR2 reads ANQGSEA. The CDR3 is made up of 14 amino acids.

V usage is TRBV28 and J usage is TRBJ2-7; D not certain. Per the germline V gene, CDR1 is MDHEN and CDR2 is SYDVKM. V lost 4 bases to trimming and J lost 4 bases, with 11 bases between them. The CDR3 covers 13 residues. CDR3 sequence (DNA): TGTGCCAGCAGTTCCGATACGGCTTACGAGCAGTACTTC. Protein product: CASSSDTAYEQYF. Variable domain in full (rest from reference TRBV28 and TRBJ2-7): DVKVTQSSRYLVKRTGEKVFLECVQDMDHENMFWYRQDPGLGLRLIYFSYDVKMKEKGDIPEGYSVSREKKERFSLILESASTNQTSMYLCASSSDTAYEQYFGPGTRLTVT.

This clonotype has a count of ten or more. The chain has TRBV19 and TRBJ1-5; TRBD1 might be the D (6 bases). The ends were cut back, 6 bases at V and 1 base at J, with 10 bases in the middle. Looked up from germline, CDR1 is LNHDA and CDR2 is SQIVND (reference sequence). This CDR3 contains 14 residues. CDR3 sequence reads: CASRRTVSNQPQHF. CDR3 sequence (DNA): TGTGCCAGTAGAAGGACAGTGAGCAATCAGCCCCAGCATTTT.

This clonotype has ten or more counts. The chain combines TRBV6-5 with TRBJ2-5; D gene uncertain. CDR3 size: 12 residues. In germline, CDR1 is MNHEY, CDR2 SVGAGI. CDR3 nucleotide sequence: TGTGTTTCGAGAGGCAACCAAGAGACCCAGTACTTC. Amino acids: CVSRGNQETQYF.

This clonotype was recorded a few times. The chain couples TRBV6-5 to TRBJ2-2, with 7 bases matching TRBD1. Germline assignment: CDR1 MNHEY and CDR2 SVGAGI. The length of the CDR3 is 17 residues. V lost 0 bases and J lost 4; bases outside the gene matches: 8. The CDR3 bases are TGTGCCAGCAGTTACTCGACACAGGGGCGAGTCACCGGGGAGCTGTTTTTT. Amino acid sequence: CASSYSTQGRVTGELFF.

This clonotype turned up a few times. V is TRBV19 and J is TRBJ2-4; D is unresolved. The CDR3 extends over 15 amino acids. Germline-derived CDR1 and CDR2 are LNHDA and SQIVND (reference sequence). V was shortened by 4 bases and J by 5 bases, with 15 bases between the two germline ends. The CDR3 loop reads CASSTGRKPENIQYF. CDR3 DNA: TGTGCCAGTAGTACCGGACGAAAACCAGAAAACATTCAGTACTTC.

The V call is TRBV20-1, the J call TRBJ2-5; 9 bases are a match to TRBD2. Germline-derived CDR1 and CDR2 are DFQATT and SNEGSKA (reference sequence). This CDR3 is built from 16 residues. Trimming took 2 bases from V and 7 from J; bases not matched to a gene: 14. CDR3 bases: TGCAGTGCTAGAATGGGGCTAGCGGGGACCACAGGGACCCAGTACTTC. Amino acids: CSARMGLAGTTGTQYF.

The chain employs TRBV25-1 and TRBJ2-5; TRBD2 matches at 11 bases. The CDR3 is 17 amino acids. Germline V gene sequence: CDR1 MGHDK, CDR2 SYGVNS. After removal of 2 bases from V and 2 bases from J, the junction contained 7 bases not matched to a gene. The CDR3: CASSEPPGLAVQETQYF. In DNA form, the CDR3 reads TGTGCCAGCAGTGAACCTCCGGGACTAGCGGTTCAAGAGACCCAGTACTTC.

This clonotype was counted a few times. The chain combines TRBV2 with TRBJ2-2; D is unresolved. This CDR3 has 15 residues. CDR1 is SNHLY and CDR2 is FYNNEI in the germline V gene. V lost 10 bases to trimming and J lost 1 base, with 16 bases between them. The CDR3 region has the DNA TGTGCCACCGTGCCGCCCCCCGGGAACACCGGGGAGCTGTTTTTT. It is translated as CATVPPPGNTGELFF.

The count of this clonotype is one. J is TRBJ2-1 and V is TRBV6-6; 9 nucleotides agree with TRBD1. In germline, CDR1 is MNHNY, CDR2 SVGAGI (reference sequence). The CDR3 totals 14 residues. Trimming cost V 8 bases and J 7 bases; bases outside gene matches: 9. DNA for the CDR3: TGTGCCAGCGAAGACAGGGGGGCTAAAAATGAGCAGTTCTTC. Residues: CASEDRGAKNEQFF.

The chain carries TRBV7-9 and TRBJ2-2, with 11 bases identical to TRBD2. The CDR3 runs to 17 residues. Germline CDR1 is SEHNR and CDR2 is FQNEAQ (reference sequence). Trimming took 6 bases from V and 7 from J; bases not matched to a gene: 13. The CDR3 coding sequence is TGTGCCAGCAGACCCTCGTTAGCGGGAGGGCCGAGCGGGGAGCTGTTTTTT. Residues: CASRPSLAGGPSGELFF. Full variable domain (rest looked up from reference TRBV7-9 and TRBJ2-2): DTGVSQNPRHKITKRGQNVTFRCDPISEHNRLYWYRQTLGQGPEFLTYFQNEAQLEKSRLLSDRFSAERPKGSFSTLEIQRTEQGDSAMYLCASRPSLAGGPSGELFFGEGSRLTVL.

The genes are TRBV6-6 and TRBJ2-1; D might be TRBD1 (5 bases). The end of the DNA is better explained by TRBJ2-5, so the J call may be wrong. The CDR3 sequence is 14 residues long. Germline V gene lookup returns CDR1 MNHNY and CDR2 SVGAGI (reference sequence). The CDR3, as DNA: TGTGCCAGCAGTTATAGACAGAGCAGGGAGACCCAGTACTTC. It codes for CASSYRQSRETQYF.

This clonotype was detected a few times. V gene TRBV12-3 or TRBV12-4 combines with J gene TRBJ2-5, with 8 bases matching TRBD2. TRBJ2-1 explains the end of the DNA better; the J call may be wrong. This CDR3 comprises 12 residues. CDR3 bases: TGTGCCAGCAGCCCCGGGGGGGGCGAGCAGTTCTTC. As protein: CASSPGGGEQFF.

The chain couples TRBV25-1 to TRBJ2-1; 7 bases match TRBD2. The CDR3 contains 15 residues. V dropped 3 bases and J dropped 4; count of bases not matched to a gene: 6. Germline values: CDR1 MGHDK, CDR2 SYGVNS. The chain's CDR3 is CASSEALAAYNEQFF. The CDR3 coding sequence is TGTGCCAGCAGTGAGGCCCTAGCGGCTTACAATGAGCAGTTCTTC.

The sample holds a few counts of this clonotype. V and J are TRBV6-1 and TRBJ1-2, with D perhaps TRBD1 (6 bases). Trimming removed 6 bases at V and 4 bases at J, with 15 bases between. Germline V gives CDR1 MNHNS, CDR2 SASEGT. The CDR3 runs 14 residues. This chain's CDR3 is CASRTWGGGYGYTF. The CDR3 DNA is TGTGCCAGCAGGACCTGGGGGGGCGGCTATGGCTACACCTTC.

This sequence joins TRBV6-5 and TRBJ2-5, with D possibly being TRBD1 (6 bases). V shed 4 bases and J shed 5 bases, with 17 bases lying between them. The CDR3 totals 15 residues. Germline CDR1 reads MNHEY; CDR2 reads SVGAGI. Written as DNA, the CDR3 is TGTGCCAGCAGTTTGACCCAGGGGCGCGCGGAGACCCAGTACTTC. As protein: CASSLTQGRAETQYF.

A single count supports this clonotype. The rearrangement links TRBV7-9 to TRBJ2-1, with 7 nucleotides matching TRBD2. Germline V gives CDR1 SEHNR, CDR2 FQNEAQ (reference sequence). The CDR3 is 14 amino acids. Trimming at V came to 1 base and at J to 9 bases, leaving 6 bases not matched to a gene. CDR3 in DNA: TGTGCCAGCAGCTTAGGGAGCGGGAAGGTTGAGCAGTTCTTC. As protein: CASSLGSGKVEQFF.

The chain combines TRBV20-1 with TRBJ2-3, with D uncertain. CDR3 length: 12 residues. Germline CDR1 DFQATT, CDR2 SNEGSKA (reference sequence). V was cut by 6 bases and J by 10 bases, with 17 bases left in between. CDR3 sequence (DNA): TGCAGTGCCGAAGCGACCTCGTACCCGCAGTATTTT. It encodes CSAEATSYPQYF.

This chain joins TRBV6-2 or TRBV6-3 and TRBJ2-4; 10 bases map to TRBD2. This CDR3 contains 16 residues. V gave up 6 bases and J gave up 0 bases; unmatched junction bases: 5. CDR1 is MNHEY and CDR2 is SVGEGT in the germline V gene. Here the CDR3 DNA reads TGTGCCAGCAGCCCGGGACTAGCGAAAGCCAAAAACATTCAGTACTTC. As protein: CASSPGLAKAKNIQYF.